These 28 T cell receptor beta chains came from one sample sequenced in a study of response to subunit inactivated influenza vaccine. TCRdb re-called the RT-PCR reads through MiXCR, storing one row per CDR3 protein. The sample holds 500,000 or so distinct CDR3 sequences, approximately 15% seen once. The sample was CD4+ T cells sorted from PBMCs, taken 23 months after vaccination. The receptor set was obtained from a man aged 45-69 years who received an inactivated influenza vaccine.

This clonotype was recorded at least ten times. The rearrangement links TRBV5-8 to TRBJ2-3; a weak D match, TRBD1 (6 bases). This CDR3 is built from 13 residues. Germline V gives CDR1 SGHTS, CDR2 YDEGEE. V gave up 0 bases and J gave up 6 bases, with 8 bases separating them. As DNA, the CDR3 is TGTGCCAGCAGCTTGGTCGACAGGGATACGCAGTATTTT. Protein product: CASSLVDRDTQYF.

There are many counts of this clonotype. The chain combines TRBV5-8 with TRBJ1-3; no clear D. The germline CDR1 and CDR2 sequences are SGHTS and YDEGEE. Trimming took off 1 base at V and 3 bases at J, with 2 bases between the two ends. The CDR3 has 12 residues. The CDR3 region is CASSLIGNTIYF. CDR3 sequence (DNA): TGTGCCAGCAGCTTGATTGGAAACACCATATATTTT.

The gene calls are TRBV19 and TRBJ1-5; D perhaps matches TRBD1 (6 bases). The CDR3 length is 16 residues. Trimming pared 3 bases from V and 3 bases from J, leaving 15 bases between. The germline CDR1 and CDR2 sequences are LNHDA and SQIVND (reference sequence). The chain's CDR3 is CASSIGGRGFNQPQHF. The CDR3 bases are TGTGCCAGTAGTATCGGAGGCAGGGGCTTCAATCAGCCCCAGCATTTT.

The chain employs TRBV7-2 and TRBJ2-7; D remains unclear. Germline V gene sequence: CDR1 SGHTA, CDR2 FQGNSA. V was cut by 0 bases and J by 5 bases, with 11 bases left in between. CDR3 length: 14 amino acids. CDR3 nucleotide sequence: TGTGCCAGCAGCTTAGCTAAGGGATTAGACGAGCAGTACTTC. Translated: CASSLAKGLDEQYF.

This clonotype turned up a few times. DNA of the CDR3: TGTGCCAGCAGCCTTCAGCGGGGAGAGACCCAGTACTTC. As protein: CASSLQRGETQYF. The chain is built from TRBV6-2 or TRBV6-3 and TRBJ2-5, with TRBD2 identical over 7 bases. Trimming cost V 6 bases and J 4 bases; bases outside gene matches: 5. CDR1 is MNHEY and CDR2 is SVGEGT in the germline V gene. The CDR3 contains 13 residues.

J is TRBJ2-7 and V is TRBV10-1; no reliable D call. This CDR3 has 13 residues. CDR1 is WNHNN and CDR2 is SYGVQD in the germline V gene (reference sequence). V was pared by 10 bases and J by 4 bases, with 17 bases between. Here the CDR3 DNA reads TGCGCCACCTCAAACAGTAAGAGGTACGAGCAGTACTTC. Its protein product is CATSNSKRYEQYF.

CDR3 coding DNA: TGTGCCAGCAGCCAGGATATCCCGAAGTGGGAGCAGTTCTTC. This translates into CASSQDIPKWEQFF. The chain is built from TRBV28 and TRBJ2-1, with D unresolved. The germline CDR1 and CDR2 sequences are MDHEN and SYDVKM. CDR3 size: 14 residues. V shed 6 bases and J shed 10 bases, with 19 bases lying between them.

The rearrangement uses TRBV20-1 and TRBJ2-3; tentatively, D is TRBD2 (6 bases). Germline V lookup: CDR1 DFQATT, CDR2 SNEGSKA (reference sequence). Trimming removed 7 bases at V and 6 bases at J, with 14 bases between. This CDR3 comprises 12 residues. The CDR3 loop reads CSGLRERDTQYF. The CDR3 DNA reads as TGCAGTGGTTTGCGGGAACGGGATACGCAGTATTTT.

Turning to this clonotype: Relative to the germline gene, one junction end is altered; a read error may explain this. The chain couples TRBV11-2 to TRBJ2-1; weak D call: TRBD1 (5 bases). The CDR3 runs to 13 residues. Germline CDR1 and CDR2: SGHAT and FQNNGV. The chain's CDR3 is CASSQGSNNEQFF. CDR3 bases: TGTGCCAGCAGCCAGGGCTCCAACAATGAGCAGTTCTTC.

V usage is TRBV6-5 and J usage is TRBJ1-5; the D is unclear. Per the germline V gene, CDR1 is MNHEY and CDR2 is SVGAGI. This CDR3 region has 15 residues. Deletions cut 3 bases from V and 0 bases from J, with 9 bases between. CDR3 protein: CASSYSVVSNQPQHF. The CDR3 DNA sequence: TGTGCCAGCAGTTATTCCGTAGTTAGCAATCAGCCCCAGCATTTT.

The J gene is TRBJ2-2, the V gene TRBV5-5; 11 bases map to TRBD2. CDR3 length: 15 amino acids. From germline, CDR1 is SGHKS and CDR2 YYEKEE (reference sequence). Trimming cost V 5 bases and J 6 bases; bases outside gene matches: 6. CDR3 amino acids: CASSPGLAAAGELFF. DNA of the CDR3: TGTGCCAGCAGTCCGGGACTAGCGGCGGCCGGGGAGCTGTTTTTT.

In nucleotides, the CDR3 is TGCAGTGCTAGAGATAACCCAAACAATGAGCAGTTCTTC. Amino acid sequence: CSARDNPNNEQFF. The rearrangement uses TRBV20-1 and TRBJ2-1; D remains ambiguous. Per germline, CDR1 DFQATT and CDR2 SNEGSKA (reference sequence). There are 13 residues in the CDR3. The germline V and J ends were trimmed by 0 bases and 5 bases, with 8 bases remaining between them.

This chain links TRBV28 with TRBJ2-4, with D possibly matching TRBD2 (6 bases). Germline V lookup: CDR1 MDHEN, CDR2 SYDVKM. V lost 6 bases and J lost 4, with 13 bases in between. The CDR3 runs to 14 residues. The CDR3, as DNA: TGTGCCAGCAGGGCTCCGACTAGGAAAAACATTCAGTACTTC. Its translation: CASRAPTRKNIQYF.

The chain combines TRBV2 with TRBJ2-3; D gene unclear. The germline CDR1 and CDR2 sequences are SNHLY and FYNNEI. The CDR3 is 12 amino acids. Between the trimmed V and J ends, which lost 3 bases and 7 bases, there was a span of 8 bases. The CDR3 here is CASSELQYTQYF. In DNA, the CDR3 is TGTGCCAGCAGTGAGCTTCAGTATACGCAGTATTTT.

The V gene is TRBV5-1, the J gene TRBJ2-5; 8 positions agree with TRBD1. The trim removed 4 bases at V and 0 bases at J, leaving 5 bases unmatched. The germline V gene has CDR1 SGHRS and CDR2 YFSETQ. CDR3 length equals 15 residues. The CDR3 loop is CASSPTGENQETQYF. DNA of the CDR3: TGCGCCAGCAGCCCGACAGGGGAGAACCAAGAGACCCAGTACTTC.

This clonotype has just a few counts. The V gene is TRBV4-2, the J gene TRBJ2-7; 10 bases line up with TRBD2. CDR1 and CDR2 from the germline V gene are LGHNA and YNFKEQ. This CDR3 is 16 amino acids long. V lost 0 bases and J lost 4; bases outside the gene matches: 6. CDR3 DNA: TGTGCCAGCAGCCAAGATAAGGCTAGCGGGAGATACGAGCAGTACTTC. This encodes CASSQDKASGRYEQYF.

V is TRBV20-1 and J is TRBJ2-4; D is possibly TRBD1 (5 bases). The germline V gene encodes CDR1 DFQATT and CDR2 SNEGSKA (reference sequence). The CDR3 is 14 residues long. The germline V and J ends were trimmed by 5 bases and 0 bases, with 11 bases remaining between them. CDR3 sequence (DNA): TGCAGTGCTCCTGACAGAATAGCCAAAAACATTCAGTACTTC. Its protein product is CSAPDRIAKNIQYF.

This clonotype appeared a few times. The chain recombines TRBV5-1 with TRBJ2-2; D may be TRBD2 (5 bases). The germline gives CDR1 SGHRS, CDR2 YFSETQ. There are 16 residues in the CDR3. V shed 1 base and J shed 4 bases, with 14 bases lying between them. The chain's CDR3 is CASSLSGSGSTGELFF. Here the CDR3 DNA reads TGCGCCAGCAGCTTGTCGGGGAGTGGTAGCACCGGGGAGCTGTTTTTT.

In DNA, the CDR3 is TGTGCCAGCGCATGGGACAGGGCTTCCAATGAGCAGTTCTTC. As protein: CASAWDRASNEQFF. The chain recombines TRBV2 with TRBJ2-1; 9 bases line up with TRBD1. V trimming: 8 bases; J trimming: 6 bases; junction bases outside the gene matches: 8. The length of the CDR3 is 14 residues. Germline values: CDR1 SNHLY, CDR2 FYNNEI.

The V call is TRBV7-2, the J call TRBJ2-5, with TRBD2 matching 7 bases. Germline CDR1 SGHTA, CDR2 FQGNSA. V lost 1 base, J lost 5 bases, and 13 bases stayed unmatched. The CDR3 is made up of 17 amino acids. CDR3 amino acids: CASSLGGTAGVRETQYF. The CDR3, as DNA: TGTGCCAGCAGCTTAGGGGGGACGGCGGGAGTCCGCGAGACCCAGTACTTC.

Many counts were recorded for this clonotype. The V and J genes are TRBV5-1 and TRBJ1-6; D gene unclear. V was trimmed by 10 bases and J by 7 bases, leaving 9 bases between them. CDR3 length: 11 amino acids. The germline CDR1 and CDR2 sequences are SGHRS and YFSETQ. The CDR3 nucleotides read TGCGCCTGGCGGAACAATTCACCCCTCCACTTT. Encoded protein: CAWRNNSPLHF.

This clonotype was found a few times. The chain is built from TRBV12-3 or TRBV12-4 and TRBJ1-2; TRBD1 agrees at 9 bases. With 5 bases clipped from V and 5 bases from J, the junction kept 3 bases outside the gene matches. The CDR3 is 13 amino acids. CDR3 DNA: TGTGCCAGCAGTATAGGACAGGGGTATGGCTACACCTTC. It translates to CASSIGQGYGYTF.

This clonotype was observed a handful of times. This chain links TRBV28 with TRBJ2-5, with D maybe TRBD2 (6 bases). The CDR3 contains 14 residues. V lost 5 bases to trimming and J lost 4 bases, with 14 bases between them. In germline, CDR1 is MDHEN, CDR2 SYDVKM. The CDR3 coding sequence is TGTGCCAGCAGTAAGGGACTCCGAAGAGAGACCCAGTACTTC. Translated, it gives CASSKGLRRETQYF. Drawing the rest from reference TRBV28 and TRBJ2-5, the complete variable domain is DVKVTQSSRYLVKRTGEKVFLECVQDMDHENMFWYRQDPGLGLRLIYFSYDVKMKEKGDIPEGYSVSREKKERFSLILESASTNQTSMYLCASSKGLRRETQYFGPGTRLLVL.

This clonotype came up many times. The chain is built from TRBV4-3 and TRBJ2-7; 11 bases agree with TRBD2. J was trimmed by 3 bases and V by 4 bases; bases with no gene match: 5. Germline lookup yields CDR1 LGHNA and CDR2 YSLEER. The CDR3 is 15 amino acids. This CDR3 is CASSLGGTSGYEQYF. Written as DNA, the CDR3 is TGCGCCAGCAGCCTAGGCGGGACTAGCGGCTACGAGCAGTACTTC.

The rearrangement joins TRBV29-1 to TRBJ1-4; 8 bases line up with TRBD1. This CDR3 region has 14 residues. Germline CDR1 reads SQVTM; CDR2 reads ANQGSEA. The V and J ends lost 5 bases and 4 bases, in that order; junction bases with no gene match: 6. The CDR3 here is CSVLDRASNEKLFF. CDR3 sequence (DNA): TGCAGCGTTTTGGACAGGGCTAGTAATGAAAAACTGTTTTTT.

The chain couples TRBV4-3 to TRBJ2-3; 13 bases match TRBD2. CDR1 and CDR2 (germline): LGHNA, YSLEER. The V segment lost 1 base and the J segment 6 bases; nucleotides outside the gene matches: 1. The CDR3 is 15 amino acids. CDR3 sequence reads: CASSQGTSGSDTQYF. The CDR3 DNA sequence: TGCGCCAGCAGCCAAGGGACTAGCGGGAGTGATACGCAGTATTTT.

The chain employs TRBV4-2 and TRBJ2-5; tentative D call: TRBD2 (6 bases). CDR1 is LGHNA and CDR2 is YNFKEQ in the germline V gene. This CDR3 region has 13 residues. The germline V and J ends were trimmed by 0 bases and 14 bases, with 16 bases remaining between them. Written as DNA, the CDR3 is TGTGCCAGCAGCCAAGAACCGGCGGGACCCCCTTACTTC. Translation gives CASSQEPAGPPYF.

This clonotype was counted a few times. The V call is TRBV5-1, the J call TRBJ2-2; D gene ambiguous. Trimming left V 1 base short and J 0 bases short, with 7 bases between. From germline, CDR1 is SGHRS and CDR2 YFSETQ. The CDR3 length is 15 residues. CDR3 region: CASSLKPTNTGELFF. The CDR3 region has the DNA TGCGCCAGCAGCTTGAAACCAACGAACACCGGGGAGCTGTTTTTT.